This entry lists 9 T cell receptor beta chains sequenced from one sample in a study of blood T cells in healthy people across ages. Through a sample-barcoded 5' primer and a J-beta primer mix, a second PCR was run for roughly 6 to 11 cycles. MiXCR, run by TCRdb on the 5' RACE reads, gives a single entry per CDR3 protein. This sample has roughly 1,500,000 distinct CDR3 sequences, with about 35% found just once. Sequencing was done on a sample of blood. These receptors all come from a woman aged 30 to 39 in good health.

There are many counts of this clonotype. The V call is TRBV18, the J call TRBJ1-1; maybe TRBD1 (5 bases). This CDR3 contains 12 residues. The ends were cut back, 3 bases at V and 8 bases at J, with 10 bases in the middle. The germline gives CDR1 KGHSH, CDR2 LQKENI. CDR3 amino acids: CASSPGNREAFF. CDR3 bases: TGTGCCAGCTCACCTGGGAACAGGGAAGCTTTCTTT. The full variable domain, in which reference TRBV18 and TRBJ1-1 provide the parts outside the CDR3, is NAGVMQNPRHLVRRRGQEARLRCSPMKGHSHVYWYRQLPEEGLKFMVYLQKENIIDESGMPKERFSAEFPKEGPSILRIQQVVRGDSAAYFCASSPGNREAFFGQGTRLTVV.

Only a few counts were recorded for this clonotype. This chain links TRBV12-3 or TRBV12-4 with TRBJ1-2; D not resolved. Trimming shortened V by 7 bases and J by 8 bases, and 17 bases separated the two germline ends. The CDR3 length is 13 residues. The CDR3 reads CASTPSGRYGYTF. In nucleotides, the CDR3 is TGTGCCAGCACTCCGTCGGGGAGATACGGCTACACCTTC.

The sample holds many counts of this clonotype. V and J are TRBV27 and TRBJ2-7, with no clear D. CDR1 is MNHEY, CDR2 SMNVEV, per germline (reference sequence). The V end was cut by 6 bases, the J end by 2 bases, with 5 bases between. This CDR3 contains 11 residues. The CDR3, as DNA: TGTGCCAGCAGGAACACCTACGAGCAGTACTTC. The encoded protein is CASRNTYEQYF.

This clonotype was recorded a few times. This chain joins TRBV5-6 and TRBJ2-5, with 10 bases fitting TRBD2. The CDR3 extends over 16 amino acids. V lost 4 bases, J lost 5 bases, and 11 bases stayed unmatched. Germline V gene data show CDR1 as SGHDT and CDR2 as YYEEEE. The CDR3: CASSKDLSGGAETQYF. The CDR3, as DNA: TGTGCCAGCAGCAAAGACTTAAGCGGGGGGGCGGAGACCCAGTACTTC.

J is TRBJ1-2 and V is TRBV7-8; D possibly corresponds to TRBD1 (5 bases). This CDR3 region has 12 residues. Germline values: CDR1 SGHVS, CDR2 FQNEAQ. V lost 5 bases, J lost 13 bases, and 17 bases lay in between. In DNA form, the CDR3 reads TGTGCCAGCAGCCCGGGACTACTGGGGAGCACCTTC. This gives the protein CASSPGLLGSTF.

CDR3 in amino acids: CASSWGGRINQPQHF. For the CDR3, the DNA is TGCGCCAGCAGCTGGGGGGGGAGGATTAATCAGCCCCAGCATTTT. This chain uses TRBV5-1 with TRBJ1-5; D is perhaps TRBD1 (5 bases). This CDR3 is 15 amino acids long. The V gene lost 3 bases and the J gene lost 4 bases, with 14 bases spanning the gap. CDR1 is SGHRS, CDR2 YFSETQ, per germline. The full variable domain, in which reference TRBV5-1 and TRBJ1-5 provide the parts outside the CDR3, is KAGVTQTPRYLIKTRGQQVTLSCSPISGHRSVSWYQQTPGQGLQFLFEYFSETQRNKGNFPGRFSGRQFSNSRSEMNVSTLELGDSALYLCASSWGGRINQPQHFGDGTRLSIL.

This clonotype was detected only a few times. The chain is built from TRBV5-1 and TRBJ1-1; D ambiguous. CDR3 size: 16 residues. The ends were cut back, 0 bases at V and 4 bases at J, with 16 bases in the middle. Germline V gene lookup returns CDR1 SGHRS and CDR2 YFSETQ. The CDR3 region has the DNA TGCGCCAGCAGCTTGGTGGTTGCGGGCGAGGGCACTGAAGCTTTCTTT. Protein: CASSLVVAGEGTEAFF.

CDR3 protein: CSAQGSGADQPQHF. In DNA form, the CDR3 reads TGCAGTGCCCAGGGTTCAGGGGCGGATCAGCCCCAGCATTTT. This chain connects TRBV20-1 to TRBJ1-5; D perhaps matches TRBD1 (6 bases). Germline V CDR1 and CDR2: DFQATT, SNEGSKA (reference sequence). The length of the CDR3 is 14 residues. Trimming took off 6 bases at V and 5 bases at J, with 17 bases between the two ends.

At least ten counts were recorded for this clonotype. V is TRBV7-2 and J is TRBJ2-6; D possibly uses TRBD1 or TRBD2 (6 bases each). V was shortened by 0 bases and J by 0 bases, with 15 bases between the two germline ends. This CDR3 comprises 19 residues. From germline, CDR1 is SGHTA and CDR2 FQGNSA. In DNA, the CDR3 is TGTGCCAGCAGCTTAGCGTGGCCGGGGGCCCTCTCTGGGGCCAACGTCCTGACTTTC. Its translation: CASSLAWPGALSGANVLTF.